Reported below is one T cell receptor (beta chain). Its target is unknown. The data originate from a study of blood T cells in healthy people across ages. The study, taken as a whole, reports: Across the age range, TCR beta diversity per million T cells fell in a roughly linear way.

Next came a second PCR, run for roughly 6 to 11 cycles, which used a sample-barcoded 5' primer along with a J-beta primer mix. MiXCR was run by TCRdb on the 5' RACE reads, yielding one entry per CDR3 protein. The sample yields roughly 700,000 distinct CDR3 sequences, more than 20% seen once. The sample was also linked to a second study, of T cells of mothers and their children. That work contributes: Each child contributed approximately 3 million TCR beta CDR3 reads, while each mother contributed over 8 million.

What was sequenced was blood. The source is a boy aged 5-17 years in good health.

Here the CDR3 DNA reads TGTGCCAGCAGCTTAAAGCCGGGGGAGACCCAGTACTTC. It is translated as CASSLKPGETQYF. This chain joins TRBV7-9 and TRBJ2-5; TRBD2 is a possible D gene (5 bases). There are 13 residues in the CDR3. Per germline, CDR1 SEHNR and CDR2 FQNEAQ (reference sequence). V lost 2 bases and J lost 5, with 9 bases in between.